This T cell receptor (beta chain) is drawn from a study of OX40 agonist ivuxolimab in advanced cancers. Concerning the study at large: The costimulatory receptor OX40 (CD134) was targeted by ivuxolimab, a fully human IgG2 agonistic monoclonal antibody. Peripheral TCRbeta sequencing aimed to test whether ivuxolimab altered TCR sequence diversity and caused clonal T-cell expansion. The dose-escalation cohort was roughly 87% male with a mean age of approximately 60 years, ranging from roughly 23 to 80. Partial responses occurred in three dose-escalation patients: two with cutaneous melanoma and one with hepatocellular carcinoma. Of the 50 to 55 dose-escalation patients, hepatocellular carcinoma was present in about 20, melanoma in approximately 15, renal cell carcinoma in 9 and head and neck cancer in 9. Prior anti-PD-1, anti-PD-L1 or anti-CTLA-4 therapy was permitted, and about 40% of dose-escalation patients had received checkpoint inhibitors. The paper reports the monotherapy dose-escalation portion (N of about 54 patients) of the phase I ivuxolimab trial. Intravenous ivuxolimab was administered to patients every 2 weeks at six dose levels: 0.01, 0.1, 0.3, 1.5, 3 and 10 mg/kg. Summary of the overall study and its limitations: On average, CD8+ T cells showed more expanded clones than CD4+ T cells after ivuxolimab. Antigen specificity was not determined for the clonally expanded peripheral T cells. At doses of 0.1 to 3.0 mg/kg, clonal expansion of both CD4+ and CD8+ blood T cells was observed from baseline to week 6. In the 0.1-3.0 mg/kg groups, partial responders had among the lowest normalized peripheral clonal expansion, particularly in CD8+ T cells. Low levels of normalized T-cell clonal expansion were also seen in some nonresponding patients.

Patients with a history of autoimmune disease or receiving systemic immunosuppression were excluded from the trial. Peripheral blood for TCR sequencing was collected from all dose cohorts at baseline, on cycle 4 day 1, and on cycle 7 day 1. The samples were drawn from a first-in-human, open-label, multicenter phase I dose-escalation trial of ivuxolimab. Adults with locally advanced or metastatic melanoma, renal cell carcinoma, hepatocellular carcinoma or head and neck squamous cell carcinoma were enrolled in the trial. CD4+ and CD8+ T cells were sorted separately from peripheral blood before TCR sequencing. Genomic DNA was isolated from the sorted cells so that the TCRbeta CDR3 region could be sequenced. The immunoSEQ Assay was used for sequencing of TCRbeta CDR3 regions. In TCRdb, the immuneACCESS table is reduced to in-frame sequences with V and J assigned. These tables do not hold every clone; where another copy was compared, an unresolved V gene accounts for under half, and the others remain unexplained. Across this sample there are under 65,000 clones, with 80% to 90% seen only once. Clones ranked in the top ten supply 10% to 15% of the sample.

About this clone: Its antigen remains unidentified. No base qualities exist here, and no much larger clone lies one base off it.

The sequenced sample was CD4+ or CD8+ T cells sorted from blood, obtained in a trial of the OX40 agonist ivuxolimab. This sequence originates from an adult with an advanced solid tumor such as melanoma, head and neck, liver or kidney cancer.

CDR3 loop: CAGRTLKEAFF. The DNA sequence is TGTGCCGGAAGAACATTAAAGGAAGCTTTCTTT. The chain joins TRBV7-9 to TRBJ1-1, with the D segment identity uncertain. The V and J ends are trimmed by 11 bases and 8 bases, leaving 15 bases between them. The germline V gene (reference sequence) specifies SEHNR as CDR1 and FQNEAQ as CDR2. From the cysteine up to the phenylalanine, the CDR3 has a length of 11 residues. The retained sequence is limited to the CDR3, 33 bases, with the frame set at the first base.